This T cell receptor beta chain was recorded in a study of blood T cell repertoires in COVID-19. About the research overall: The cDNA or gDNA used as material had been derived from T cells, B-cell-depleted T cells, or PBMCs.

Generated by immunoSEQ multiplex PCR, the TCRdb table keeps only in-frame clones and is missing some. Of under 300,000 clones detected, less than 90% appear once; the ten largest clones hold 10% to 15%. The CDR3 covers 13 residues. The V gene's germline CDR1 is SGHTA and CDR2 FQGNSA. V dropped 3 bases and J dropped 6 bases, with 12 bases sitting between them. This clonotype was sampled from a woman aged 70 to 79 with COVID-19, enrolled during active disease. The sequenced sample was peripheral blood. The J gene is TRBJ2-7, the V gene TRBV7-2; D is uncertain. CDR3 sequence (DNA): TGTGCCAGCAGCTTCGGAGTTATGAGCGAGCAGTACTTC. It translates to CASSFGVMSEQYF.